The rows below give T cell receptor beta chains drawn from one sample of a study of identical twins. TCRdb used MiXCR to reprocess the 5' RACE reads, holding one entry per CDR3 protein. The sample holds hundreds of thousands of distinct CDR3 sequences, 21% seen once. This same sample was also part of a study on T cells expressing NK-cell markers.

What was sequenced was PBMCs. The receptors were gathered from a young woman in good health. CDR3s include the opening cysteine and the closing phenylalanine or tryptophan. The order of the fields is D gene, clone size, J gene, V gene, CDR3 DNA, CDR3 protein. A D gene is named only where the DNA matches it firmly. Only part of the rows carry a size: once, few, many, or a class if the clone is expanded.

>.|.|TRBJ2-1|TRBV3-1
TGTGCCAGCAGCCAAAATAGAGCGGTATCCTACAATGAGCAGTTCTTC
CASSQNRAVSYNEQFF
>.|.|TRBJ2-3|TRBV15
TGTGCCACCAGCAGATCTGGACTGGCCACAGATACGCAGTATTTT
CATSRSGLATDTQYF
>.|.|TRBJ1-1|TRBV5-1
TGCGCCAGCAGCATCGTGGGCGGAACTGAAGCTTTCTTT
CASSIVGGTEAFF
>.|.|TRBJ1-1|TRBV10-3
TGTGCCATCAGGACGGTTATGAACACTGAAGCTTTCTTT
CAIRTVMNTEAFF
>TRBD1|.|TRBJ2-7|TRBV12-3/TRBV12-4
TGTGCCAGCAGCATACAGGGGAACGAGCAGTACTTC
CASSIQGNEQYF
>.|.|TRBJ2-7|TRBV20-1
TGCAGTGCTAGAGGGGAGGCCAGACACTACGAGCAGTACTTC
CSARGEARHYEQYF
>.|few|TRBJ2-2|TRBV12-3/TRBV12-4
TGTGCCAGCAGTCTAACGAAAACCGGGGAGCTGTTTTTT
CASSLTKTGELFF
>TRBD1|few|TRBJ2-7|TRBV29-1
TGCAGCGTTGAAAAAGGGACAGGGTGGAAGAACGAGCAGTACTTC
CSVEKGTGWKNEQYF
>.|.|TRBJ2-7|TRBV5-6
TGTGCCAGCAGCTTGGGACAAGTTGAGTACTTC
CASSLGQVEYF
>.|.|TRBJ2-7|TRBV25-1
TGTGCCAGCATGGGAATGGAGTACGAGCAGTACTTC
CASMGMEYEQYF
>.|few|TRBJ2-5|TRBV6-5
TGTGCCAGCAGTTACTTTGGCGGTAAAGAGACCCAGTACTTC
CASSYFGGKETQYF
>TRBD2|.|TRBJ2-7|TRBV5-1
TGCGCCAGCAGCTTGGGACTAGCGACTGCACCGCAGTACTTC
CASSLGLATAPQYF
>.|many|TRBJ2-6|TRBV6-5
TGTGCCAGCAGTTACTCGACAGGATCCGGGGCCAACGTCCTGACTTTC
CASSYSTGSGANVLTF
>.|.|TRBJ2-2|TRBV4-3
TGCGCCAGCAGCCAGGGACCTGGTGGCGCCGGGGAGCTGTTTTTT
CASSQGPGGAGELFF
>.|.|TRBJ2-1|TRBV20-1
TGCAGTGCACCAGCACTAGGCAATGAGCAGTTCTTC
CSAPALGNEQFF
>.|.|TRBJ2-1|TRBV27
TGTGCCAGCAGTTTGAGTGTAGTAGGCAATGAGCAGTTCTTC
CASSLSVVGNEQFF
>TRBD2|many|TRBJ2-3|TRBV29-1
TGCAGCGCGGGACTAGGGCATGCAGATACGCAGTATTTT
CSAGLGHADTQYF
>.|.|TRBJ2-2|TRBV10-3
TGTGCCGTCAGTGATTCGAACAGGAACACCGGGGAGCTGTTTTTT
CAVSDSNRNTGELFF
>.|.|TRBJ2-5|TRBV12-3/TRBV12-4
TGTGCCAGCAGTTTTAGCGGAGCTGGGGATCAAGAGACCCAGTACTTC
CASSFSGAGDQETQYF
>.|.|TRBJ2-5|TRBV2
TGTGCCAGCACTCGGGGCGCTCAAACCCAGTACTTC
CASTRGAQTQYF
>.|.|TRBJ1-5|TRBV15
TGTGCCACCAGCAGAGACCGGGGCCAAAATCAGCCCCAGCATTTT
CATSRDRGQNQPQHF
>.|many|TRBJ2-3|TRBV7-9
TGTGCCAGCAGCCCTCGGGTTGGCACAGATACGCAGTATTTT
CASSPRVGTDTQYF
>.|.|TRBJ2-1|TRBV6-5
TGTGCCAGCAGTTACGGGAGCAGCGAGCAGTTCTTC
CASSYGSSEQFF
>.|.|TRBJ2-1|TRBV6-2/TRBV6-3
TGTGCCAGCAGTTACCCGGGGATCCACTCCTACAATGAGCAGTTCTTC
CASSYPGIHSYNEQFF
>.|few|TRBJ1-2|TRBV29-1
TGCAGCGTTGGAAGCGGGGGCTACACCTTC
CSVGSGGYTF
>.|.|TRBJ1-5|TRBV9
TGTGCCAGCAGCGTAGGAGGAGAAAGGGATCAGCCCCAGCATTTT
CASSVGGERDQPQHF
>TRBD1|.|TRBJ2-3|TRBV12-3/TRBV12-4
TGTGCCAGCGGAACAGGGGGCATTGGGTATTTT
CASGTGGIGYF
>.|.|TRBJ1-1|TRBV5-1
TGCGCCAGCAGCTTGGAGAACAGGAACACTGAAGCTTTCTTT
CASSLENRNTEAFF
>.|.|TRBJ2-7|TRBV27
TGTGCCAGTAAGGTGGAGGGCTACTCCTACGAGCAGTACTTC
CASKVEGYSYEQYF
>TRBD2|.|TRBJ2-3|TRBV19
TGTGCCAGCGGGAGGACTAGCACAGATACGCAGTATTTT
CASGRTSTDTQYF
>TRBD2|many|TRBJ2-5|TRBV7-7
TGTGCTAGTGCGGGGGGGCACCAAGAGACCCAGTACTTC
CASAGGHQETQYF
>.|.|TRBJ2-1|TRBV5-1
TGCGCCAGCAGCTTGGTCGGGAGTGGGAGATACAATGAGCAGTTCTTC
CASSLVGSGRYNEQFF
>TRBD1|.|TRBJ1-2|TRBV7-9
TGTGCCAGCAGCTTAGTCAGCGGGACAGGGAACTATGGCTACACCTTC
CASSLVSGTGNYGYTF
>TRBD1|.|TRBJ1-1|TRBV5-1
TGCGCCAGCAGCTTGAGGGCTCAGGGGGGTAACACTGAAGCTTTCTTT
CASSLRAQGGNTEAFF
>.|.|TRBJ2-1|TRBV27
TGTGCCAGCAGTTTCATCCGATCGGATGAGCAGTTCTTC
CASSFIRSDEQFF
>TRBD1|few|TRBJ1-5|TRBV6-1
TGTGCCAGCAAACAGGGGCGCTATCAGCCCCAGCATTTT
CASKQGRYQPQHF
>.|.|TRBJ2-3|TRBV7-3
TGTGCCAGCAGTCCCATGGCCGAGGCGACGCAGTATTTT
CASSPMAEATQYF
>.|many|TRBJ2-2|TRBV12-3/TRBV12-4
TGTGCCAGCAGCCGCCTGGACACGTTCGCGAACACCGGGGAGCTGTTTTTT
CASSRLDTFANTGELFF
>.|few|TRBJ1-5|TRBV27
TGTGCCAGCAGTCCTAGCGGGGTCGGACAGCCCCAGCATTTT
CASSPSGVGQPQHF
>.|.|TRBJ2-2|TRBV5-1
TGCGCCAGCAGCATGCAGTTAAGGGGGAACGCGAACACCGGGGAGCTGTTTTTT
CASSMQLRGNANTGELFF
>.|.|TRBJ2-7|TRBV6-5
TGTGCCAGCAGACCTAGACGCGGCGAGCAGTACTTC
CASRPRRGEQYF
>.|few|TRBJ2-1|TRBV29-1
TGCAGCGTGGACCGGGACGTTGCCTACAATGAGCAGTTCTTC
CSVDRDVAYNEQFF
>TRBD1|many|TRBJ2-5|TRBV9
TGTGCCAGCAGCGTTTGGGGGTATGAAGGGGGCGAAGAGACCCAGTACTTC
CASSVWGYEGGEETQYF
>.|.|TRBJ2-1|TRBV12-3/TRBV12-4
TGTGCCAGCAGACCCAAAGGCTCCTACAATGAGCAGTTCTTC
CASRPKGSYNEQFF
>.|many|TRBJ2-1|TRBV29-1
TGCAGCGTTGAATTGCGACGAGAGGGTGAGCAGTTCTTC
CSVELRREGEQFF
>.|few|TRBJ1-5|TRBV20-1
TGCAGTGCTCGCGAGGTCATTTCGACGAATCAGCCCCAGCATTTT
CSAREVISTNQPQHF
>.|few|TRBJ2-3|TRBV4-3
TGCGCCAGCAGCCAAGATCGGGGGCCAGGGGATACGCAGTATTTT
CASSQDRGPGDTQYF
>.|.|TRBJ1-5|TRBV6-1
TGTGCCAGCAAATTTGGAGGCGATCAGCCCCAGCATTTT
CASKFGGDQPQHF
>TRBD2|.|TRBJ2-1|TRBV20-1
TGCAGTGCTATTTGGACTAGCGGGGGAGGAGGGCCCTACAATGAGCAGTTCTTC
CSAIWTSGGGGPYNEQFF
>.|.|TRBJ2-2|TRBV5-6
TGTGCCAGCACCTGGACGGTAAACACCGGGGAGCTGTTTTTT
CASTWTVNTGELFF